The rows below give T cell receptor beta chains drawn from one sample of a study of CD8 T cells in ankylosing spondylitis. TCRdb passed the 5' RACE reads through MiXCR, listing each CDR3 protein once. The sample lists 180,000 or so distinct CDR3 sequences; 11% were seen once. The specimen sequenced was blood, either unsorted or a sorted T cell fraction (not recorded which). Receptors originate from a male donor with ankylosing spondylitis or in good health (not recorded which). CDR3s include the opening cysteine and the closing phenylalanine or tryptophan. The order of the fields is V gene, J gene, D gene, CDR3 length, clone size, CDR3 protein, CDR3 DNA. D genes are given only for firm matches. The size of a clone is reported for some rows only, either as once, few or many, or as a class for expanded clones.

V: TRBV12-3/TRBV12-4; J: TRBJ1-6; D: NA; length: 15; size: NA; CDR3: CASSSRTDRRSPLHF; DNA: TGTGCCAGCAGTTCCCGGACCGATCGACGTTCACCCCTCCACTTT
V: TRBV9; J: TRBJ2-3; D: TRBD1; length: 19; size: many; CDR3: CASSVNPRTGDSSTDTQYF; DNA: TGTGCCAGCAGCGTAAACCCCCGGACAGGGGACTCAAGCACAGATACGCAGTATTTT
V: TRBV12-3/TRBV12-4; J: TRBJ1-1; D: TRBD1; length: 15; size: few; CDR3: CASSLTGEMNTEAFF; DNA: TGTGCCAGCAGTTTGACAGGGGAAATGAACACTGAAGCTTTCTTT
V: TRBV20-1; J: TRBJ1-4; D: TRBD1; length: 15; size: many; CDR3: CSAGGQGVTNEKLFF; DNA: TGCAGTGCTGGAGGACAGGGGGTGACTAATGAAAAACTGTTTTTT
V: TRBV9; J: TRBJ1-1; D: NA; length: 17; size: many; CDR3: CASSVDGRGFRDTEAFF; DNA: TGTGCCAGCAGCGTAGATGGGAGGGGATTTCGGGACACTGAAGCTTTCTTT
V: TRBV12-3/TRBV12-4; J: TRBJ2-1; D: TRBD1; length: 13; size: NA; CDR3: CASSRDRFDEQFF; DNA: TGTGCCAGCAGTCGGGACAGGTTTGATGAGCAGTTCTTC
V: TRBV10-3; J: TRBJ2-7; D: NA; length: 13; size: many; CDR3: CAILRGGTYEQYF; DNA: TGTGCCATCCTCCGGGGAGGCACCTACGAGCAGTACTTC
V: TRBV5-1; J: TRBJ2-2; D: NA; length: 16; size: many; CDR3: CASSPNGGPSPGELFF; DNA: TGCGCCAGCAGCCCGAACGGGGGCCCAAGTCCCGGGGAGCTGTTTTTT
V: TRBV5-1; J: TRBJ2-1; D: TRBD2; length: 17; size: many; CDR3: CASSLSGGTYSYNEQFF; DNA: TGCGCCAGCAGCTTAAGCGGGGGGACCTACTCCTACAATGAGCAGTTCTTC
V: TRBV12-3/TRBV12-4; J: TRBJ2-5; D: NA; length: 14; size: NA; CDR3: CASSFGPAKETQYF; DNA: TGTGCCAGCAGTTTCGGCCCCGCGAAAGAGACCCAGTACTTC
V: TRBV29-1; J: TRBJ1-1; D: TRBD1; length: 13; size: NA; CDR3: CSARGTLNTEAFF; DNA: TGCAGCGCCAGGGGGACCTTGAACACTGAAGCTTTCTTT
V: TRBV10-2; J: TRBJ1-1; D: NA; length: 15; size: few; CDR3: CASSGSTGWNTEAFF; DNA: TGCGCCAGCAGTGGGTCGACAGGATGGAACACTGAAGCTTTCTTT
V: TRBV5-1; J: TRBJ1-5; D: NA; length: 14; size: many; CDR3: CASSLNAGDQPQHF; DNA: TGCGCCAGCAGCTTGAATGCAGGGGATCAGCCCCAGCATTTT